This record covers a single T cell receptor beta chain. As yet, its antigen is unknown. The data were taken from a study of cytomegalovirus exposure and HLA in healthy donors. Turning to the study itself: An early data release held tens of millions of unique TCRs from HLA-typed donors.

Use of 60 Vbeta and 13 Jbeta primers characterized the PCR. This table comes from immunoSEQ multiplex PCR, and its TCRdb copy is limited to in-frame clones, with some not included. The sample includes about 190,000 clones, 75% to 90% seen only once; the top ten take 6.3%. From germline, CDR1 is SGHRS and CDR2 YFSETQ. Unmatched junction bases numbered 17, after V lost 4 bases and J lost 5 bases. The CDR3 is 17 residues long. The study's findings and limits: A later analysis showed that HLA-associated TCR beta chains had undergone more clonal expansion than equally common others. Sequence variants that were highly shared formed a cluster that was likely a sequencing artifact.

This rearrangement joins TRBV5-1 to TRBJ2-5, with TRBD1 matching 7 bases. The TCR comes from a man aged 35-49 years in good health and CMV-seropositive. Sequenced: PBMCs. The CDR3 is CASSADSGGYEWETQYF. In DNA form, the CDR3 reads TGCGCCAGCAGCGCAGACTCAGGGGGTTATGAATGGGAGACCCAGTACTTC. The full variable domain, completed using reference TRBV5-1 and TRBJ2-5, is KAGVTQTPRYLIKTRGQQVTLSCSPISGHRSVSWYQQTPGQGLQFLFEYFSETQRNKGNFPGRFSGRQFSNSRSEMNVSTLELGDSALYLCASSADSGGYEWETQYFGPGTRLLVL.